Shown below are 4 T cell receptor beta chains from a single sample sequenced in a study of blood T cell repertoires in COVID-19. Generated by immunoSEQ multiplex PCR, the TCRdb table keeps only in-frame clones and is missing some. The table records about 110,000 clones, approximately 70% of them present only once. Sequenced: peripheral blood. The receptors come from a human donor with acute or convalescent COVID-19. The donor label of this sample is uncertain.

The chain couples TRBV28 to TRBJ1-2; 7 bases are shared with TRBD1. Germline CDR1 reads MDHEN; CDR2 reads SYDVKM. The CDR3 consists of 14 residues. Trimming removed 7 bases from V and 0 bases from J; junction bases left unmatched: 5. CDR3 in DNA: TGTGCCAGCATGCGGGACAGACCTAACTATGGCTACACCTTC. Its translation: CASMRDRPNYGYTF.

This clone was picked up one time. The chain couples TRBV3-1 (or the pseudogene TRBV3-2) to TRBJ2-7; 11 bases line up with TRBD2. J was trimmed by 6 bases and V by 5 bases; bases with no gene match: 9. Germline V gene data show CDR1 as LGHDT and CDR2 as YNNKEL (reference sequence). The CDR3 contains 15 residues. CDR3 sequence: CASSALAGGCCEQYV. The CDR3, as DNA: TGTGCCAGCAGCGCCCTAGCGGGGGGTTGTTGCGAGCAGTACGTC.

The chain uses TRBV9 and TRBJ1-3, with TRBD1 matching over 11 bases. Trimming cost V 4 bases and J 1 base; bases outside gene matches: 1. Germline V gene sequence: CDR1 SGDLS, CDR2 YYNGEE. This CDR3 has 15 amino acids. CDR3 bases: TGTGCCAGCAGCCGGGACAGGGGGTCTGGAAACACCATATATTTT. Its protein is CASSRDRGSGNTIYF.

V gene TRBV5-6 combines with J gene TRBJ2-7; D perhaps matches TRBD2 (5 bases). The V and J ends lost 5 bases and 1 base respectively, with 10 bases between them. Looked up from germline, CDR1 is SGHDT and CDR2 is YYEEEE. The CDR3 loop spans 13 amino acids. The CDR3 is CASRDEGSYEQYF. CDR3 bases: TGTGCCAGCAGAGATGAGGGATCCTACGAGCAGTACTTC.